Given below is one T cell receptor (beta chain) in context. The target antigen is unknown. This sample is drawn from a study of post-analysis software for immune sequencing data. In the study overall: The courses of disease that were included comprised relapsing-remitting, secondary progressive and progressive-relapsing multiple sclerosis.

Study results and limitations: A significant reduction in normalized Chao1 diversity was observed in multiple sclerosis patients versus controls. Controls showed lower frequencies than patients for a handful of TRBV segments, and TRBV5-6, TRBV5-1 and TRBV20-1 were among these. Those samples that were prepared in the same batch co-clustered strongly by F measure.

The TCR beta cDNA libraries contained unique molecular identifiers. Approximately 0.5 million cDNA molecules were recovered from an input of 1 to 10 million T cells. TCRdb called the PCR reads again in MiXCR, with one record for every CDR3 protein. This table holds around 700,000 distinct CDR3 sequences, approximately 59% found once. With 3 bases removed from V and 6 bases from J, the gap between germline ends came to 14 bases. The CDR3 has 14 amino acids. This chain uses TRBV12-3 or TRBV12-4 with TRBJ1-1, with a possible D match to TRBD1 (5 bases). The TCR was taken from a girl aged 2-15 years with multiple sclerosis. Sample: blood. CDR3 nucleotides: TGTGCCAGCAGTTTGCGGCAGGGATGGGCTGAAGCTTTCTTT. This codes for CASSLRQGWAEAFF.